These 19 T cell receptor beta chains originate from one sample sequenced in a study of regulatory T cells in long-lasting Graves disease (dated by TCRdb to the early 2020s). Libraries were made using multiplex PCR. For sequencing, an Illumina HiSeq 4000 was employed. To build TCR beta libraries, CDR3 regions were amplified by Arm-PCR using iRepertoire HTBI primers. Using fastp trimming at Q25 and MiXCR clonotype assembly, TCRdb reanalyzed the public sequencing data and kept in-frame beta chains. Records with the same CDR3 protein are collapsed into one entry carrying the most frequent genes and DNA. The sample has around 250,000 distinct CDR3 sequences on record, about 19% of them singletons. Approximately 15% of the sample is taken by the ten largest. The meaning of the sample's time point label: newly diagnosed GD, antithyroid drugs for less than 3 months. For both TCR sequencing and RNA sequencing, RNA was extracted from PBMCs in TRIzol.

The sequences come from peripheral blood mononuclear cells (PBMCs), collected at new diagnosis, from a patient treated with antithyroid drugs. These receptors came from a female donor with Graves disease.

This clonotype has only a few counts. The chain joins TRBV10-1 to TRBJ2-7; D is possibly TRBD2 (5 bases). The V gene lost 0 bases and the J gene lost 9 bases, with 15 bases spanning the gap. The CDR3 totals 14 residues. Germline V lookup: CDR1 WNHNN, CDR2 SYGVQD (reference sequence). The CDR3: CASSESPFNGVQYF. The DNA of the CDR3 is TGCGCCAGCAGTGAGTCCCCTTTCAACGGGGTGCAGTACTTC.

This clonotype was detected many times. The gene calls are TRBV7-2 and TRBJ2-3, with 11 nucleotides matching TRBD2. The J segment lost 3 bases and the V segment lost 1 base, leaving 3 bases of the junction unmatched. The CDR3 has 16 residues. Germline CDR1 SGHTA, CDR2 FQGNSA. The CDR3 DNA follows: TGTGCCAGCAGCTTAGGACTAGCGGGGATGACAGATACGCAGTATTTT. Translating it yields CASSLGLAGMTDTQYF.

The chain couples TRBV7-2 to TRBJ1-6; no firm D call. This CDR3 has 14 amino acids. V was pared by 1 base and J by 8 bases, with 9 bases between. Per the germline V gene, CDR1 is SGHTA and CDR2 is FQGNSA. The CDR3 DNA reads TGTGCCAGCAGCTTAGATCCCGAGGATTCACCCCTCCACTTT. Its translation is CASSLDPEDSPLHF.

V usage is TRBV4-3 and J usage is TRBJ2-7; D uncertain. The CDR3 contains 14 residues. Trimming removed 8 bases from V and 7 bases from J, with 21 bases in between. Per germline, CDR1 LGHNA and CDR2 YSLEER. The CDR3 is CASQDRAITGEQYF. The CDR3 bases are TGCGCCAGCCAAGATCGGGCGATCACTGGGGAGCAGTACTTC.

This clonotype was found many times. The chain recombines TRBV20-1 with TRBJ1-1; D is possibly TRBD1 (6 bases). The V gene lost 6 bases and the J gene lost 1 base, with 18 bases spanning the gap. Germline CDR1 reads DFQATT; CDR2 reads SNEGSKA (reference sequence). This CDR3 contains 15 residues. CDR3 coding DNA: TGCAGTGCCCCCCTTTCCGCGGGGGCGAACACTGAAGCTTTCTTT. This encodes CSAPLSAGANTEAFF.

J is TRBJ2-1 and V is TRBV6-5, with TRBD2 identical over 13 bases. V gave up 2 bases and J gave up 12 bases; unmatched junction bases: 7. Germline V gene sequence: CDR1 MNHEY, CDR2 SVGAGI. This CDR3 has 15 residues. The CDR3 sequence is CASSYQLAGGRGQFF. CDR3 in DNA: TGTGCCAGCAGTTACCAACTAGCGGGAGGGAGGGGGCAGTTCTTC.

The CDR3: CSARDYSGDPSYNEQFF. In DNA, the CDR3 is TGCAGTGCTAGAGACTATAGCGGGGACCCTTCCTACAATGAGCAGTTCTTC. The chain is built from TRBV20-1 and TRBJ2-1, with TRBD2 matching over 8 bases. Germline CDR1 reads DFQATT; CDR2 reads SNEGSKA (reference sequence). Trimming removed 0 bases from V and 1 base from J; junction bases left unmatched: 8. This CDR3 is built from 17 residues.

Ten or more counts support this clonotype. The V call is TRBV3-1, the J call TRBJ2-2; D not resolved. The CDR3 loop spans 14 amino acids. Germline assignment: CDR1 LGHDT and CDR2 YNNKEL (reference sequence). The ends were cut back, 0 bases at V and 7 bases at J, with 9 bases in the middle. This CDR3 is CASSQDDVFGELFF. Here the CDR3 DNA reads TGTGCCAGCAGCCAAGATGACGTGTTCGGGGAGCTGTTTTTT.

In this sample, this clonotype turned up many times. At one end, the junction sequence differs from germline, possibly due to a read error. The V gene is TRBV4-1, the J gene TRBJ1-2, with D unclear. Germline V gene lookup returns CDR1 MGHRA and CDR2 YSYEKL. CDR3 length: 16 amino acids. CDR3 amino acids: CASSQAARVLPYGYTF. The CDR3 nucleotides read TGTGCCAGCAGCCAAGCTGCTCGGGTTCTCCCCTATGGCTACACCTTC.

This clonotype was recorded many times. The V gene is TRBV28, the J gene TRBJ2-7; TRBD2 aligns across 8 bases. Unmatched junction bases numbered 7, after V lost 7 bases and J lost 2 bases. The CDR3 totals 14 residues. Germline loops: CDR1 MDHEN, CDR2 SYDVKM. The DNA for the CDR3 is TGTGCCAGCACCCACGGGGGGGGCGCCTACGAGCAGTACTTC. Protein: CASTHGGGAYEQYF. Variable domain in full (rest from reference TRBV28 and TRBJ2-7): DVKVTQSSRYLVKRTGEKVFLECVQDMDHENMFWYRQDPGLGLRLIYFSYDVKMKEKGDIPEGYSVSREKKERFSLILESASTNQTSMYLCASTHGGGAYEQYFGPGTRLTVT.

This clonotype was picked up a small number of times. The rearrangement links TRBV4-1 to TRBJ1-2, with a possible D match to TRBD1 (6 bases). Per the germline V gene, CDR1 is MGHRA and CDR2 is YSYEKL. Trimming shortened V by 1 base and J by 8 bases, and 17 bases separated the two germline ends. The CDR3 is 15 residues long. The CDR3 DNA follows: TGCGCCAGCAGCCAAGTCGGGGGCTGGGCGTGGGGCTACACCTTC. This sequence encodes CASSQVGGWAWGYTF.

This clonotype was detected ten times or more. This rearrangement joins TRBV5-1 to TRBJ2-5; tentative D call: TRBD2 (6 bases). This CDR3 comprises 15 residues. Germline-derived CDR1 and CDR2 are SGHRS and YFSETQ. The V end lost 5 bases, the J end lost 3 bases, and 17 bases lay between the germline ends. CDR3 sequence (DNA): TGCGCCAGCAGATTCGCGGGATCCCTAAAAGAGACCCAGTACTTC. It is translated as CASRFAGSLKETQYF.

This clonotype has ten or more counts. This chain links TRBV18 with TRBJ2-6, with no clear D. This CDR3 contains 16 residues. V gave up 0 bases and J gave up 4 bases, with 10 bases separating them. Germline loops: CDR1 KGHSH, CDR2 LQKENI. The CDR3 is CASSPPARSGANVLTF. The CDR3 DNA follows: TGTGCCAGCTCACCACCGGCCAGGTCCGGGGCCAACGTCCTGACTTTC.

This clonotype was recorded at least ten times. The rearrangement uses TRBV24-1 and TRBJ2-1; a possible D gene is TRBD2 (5 bases). Trimming removed 5 bases at V and 9 bases at J, with 19 bases between. This CDR3 region has 15 residues. Germline CDR1 KGHDR, CDR2 SFDVKD. CDR3 nucleotide sequence: TGTGCCACCAGTGTATCACAAGGACTGAGTACTGAGCAGTTCTTC. Translating it yields CATSVSQGLSTEQFF.

A note on this clonotype: Given a much more abundant clone one base away, this may be a read error. V and J are TRBV10-3 and TRBJ1-1; D gene unclear. The germline CDR1 and CDR2 sequences are ENHRY and SYGVKD. CDR3 length equals 15 residues. Trimming took off 10 bases at V and 2 bases at J, with 20 bases between the two ends. This CDR3 is CASRPGGTCNTEAFF. CDR3 nucleotides: TGTGCCAGCAGACCTGGCGGCACCTGTAACACTGAAGCTTTCTTT.

The sample holds many counts of this clonotype. This chain links TRBV20-1 with TRBJ2-7; TRBD1 aligns across 7 bases. The germline CDR1 and CDR2 sequences are DFQATT and SNEGSKA (reference sequence). With V trimmed by 3 bases and J by 3 bases, 8 bases remained unmatched. This CDR3 comprises 14 residues. The CDR3 sequence is CSASVWDRNYEQYF. As DNA, the CDR3 is TGCAGTGCTAGTGTATGGGACAGAAACTACGAGCAGTACTTC.

At least ten counts were recorded for this clonotype. J is TRBJ1-5 and V is TRBV7-2; unclear D gene. This CDR3 contains 13 residues. V dropped 5 bases and J dropped 5 bases, with 10 bases sitting between them. The germline V gene encodes CDR1 SGHTA and CDR2 FQGNSA. The CDR3 sequence is CASSETTYQPQHF. The CDR3 nucleotides read TGTGCCAGCAGCGAGACGACGTATCAGCCCCAGCATTTT.

Regarding this clonotype: Just one base apart from a much larger clone, this may be a read error. The V gene is TRBV12-3 or TRBV12-4, the J gene TRBJ1-5; D is unclear. The CDR3 has 14 amino acids. The CDR3 reads CTSSFEGHGQPQHF. DNA for the CDR3: TGTACCAGCAGTTTTGAAGGGCACGGCCAGCCCCAGCATTTT.

This clonotype occurred many times. V is TRBV11-2 and J is TRBJ2-7, with unresolved D. CDR3 length equals 12 residues. CDR1 is SGHAT, CDR2 FQNNGV, per germline. With 5 bases removed from V and 2 bases from J, the gap between germline ends came to 7 bases. Here the CDR3 DNA reads TGTGCCAGCAGCAAGGTAACCTACGAGCAGTACTTC. Its protein product is CASSKVTYEQYF.